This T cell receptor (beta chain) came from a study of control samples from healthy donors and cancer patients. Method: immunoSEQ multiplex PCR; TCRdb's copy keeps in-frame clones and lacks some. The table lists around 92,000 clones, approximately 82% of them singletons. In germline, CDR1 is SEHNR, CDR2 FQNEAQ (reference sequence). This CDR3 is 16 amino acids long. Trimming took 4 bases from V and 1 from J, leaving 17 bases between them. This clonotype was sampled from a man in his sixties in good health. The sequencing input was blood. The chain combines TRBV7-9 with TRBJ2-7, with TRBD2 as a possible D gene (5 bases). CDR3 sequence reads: CASSYLGLGVSYEQYF. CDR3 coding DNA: TGTGCCAGCAGCTATTTGGGATTGGGAGTGTCCTACGAGCAGTACTTC.